The next 22 T cell receptor beta chains were all read from a single sample in a study of identical twins. MiXCR, applied by TCRdb to the 5' RACE reads, yields one record per CDR3 protein. Here the sample spans about 240,000 distinct CDR3 sequences, over 9.5% being singletons. The same sample was also studied in work on yellow fever vaccine responses in identical twins.

Sequencing input: memory (CD45RO+) T cells sorted from blood. All receptors derive from a young woman in good health.

There are many counts of this clonotype. This chain joins TRBV5-1 and TRBJ1-4; no clear D gene. V lost 4 bases, J lost 4 bases, and 8 bases lay in between. Germline V gives CDR1 SGHRS, CDR2 YFSETQ. The CDR3 sequence is 13 residues long. This CDR3 is CASSRENNEKLFF. In nucleotides, the CDR3 is TGCGCCAGCAGCAGGGAGAATAATGAAAAACTGTTTTTT.

This chain joins TRBV12-3 or TRBV12-4 and TRBJ2-3; D gene uncertain. The CDR3 spans 16 residues. V was clipped by 8 bases and J by 2 bases, with 20 bases between them. In nucleotides, the CDR3 is TGTGCCAGCCGACAAGGGTCCCTCATTCTCACAGATACGCAGTATTTT. It specifies CASRQGSLILTDTQYF.

The table lists this clonotype with many counts. The V call is TRBV11-2, the J call TRBJ2-3; a possible D gene is TRBD2 (6 bases). Looked up from germline, CDR1 is SGHAT and CDR2 is FQNNGV. CDR3 size: 15 residues. The V gene lost 3 bases and the J gene lost 2 bases, with 12 bases spanning the gap. The CDR3 DNA is TGTGCCAGCAGCTTCTCGCGGGGCCCCACAGATACGCAGTATTTT. Protein: CASSFSRGPTDTQYF.

This clonotype was counted only a few times. The chain employs TRBV7-2 and TRBJ2-6, with D perhaps matching TRBD1 (5 bases). The CDR3 runs to 16 residues. The V end was cut by 3 bases, the J end by 0 bases, with 9 bases between. Per the germline V gene, CDR1 is SGHTA and CDR2 is FQGNSA. CDR3 nucleotides: TGTGCCAGCAGCTTGGCAACAGGCTCTGGGGCCAACGTCCTGACTTTC. As protein: CASSLATGSGANVLTF.

V gene TRBV11-2 combines with J gene TRBJ2-3, with TRBD2 identical over 10 bases. CDR3 length: 18 residues. With 6 bases clipped from V and 3 bases from J, the junction kept 15 bases outside the gene matches. Germline lookup yields CDR1 SGHAT and CDR2 FQNNGV. The CDR3 sequence: CASRQNLRIAGGTDTQYF. CDR3 in DNA: TGTGCCAGCAGACAAAATCTCAGAATAGCGGGAGGTACAGATACGCAGTATTTT.

This clonotype was found a few times. The chain joins TRBV5-1 to TRBJ2-2; 7 bases align to TRBD1. With V trimmed by 0 bases and J by 8 bases, 7 bases remained unmatched. Germline loops: CDR1 SGHRS, CDR2 YFSETQ. This CDR3 comprises 15 residues. The CDR3 protein is CASSLAPGQRGELFF. CDR3 sequence (DNA): TGCGCCAGCAGCTTGGCTCCGGGACAGAGAGGGGAGCTGTTTTTT.

The chain employs TRBV3-1 and TRBJ2-1, with TRBD1 as a possible D gene (7 bases). V dropped 4 bases and J dropped 8 bases, with 18 bases sitting between them. Germline CDR1 and CDR2: LGHDT and YNNKEL (reference sequence). The length of the CDR3 is 15 residues. CDR3 sequence: CASSPPGGQFDEQFF. The CDR3 DNA sequence: TGTGCCAGCAGCCCTCCAGGGGGGCAATTCGATGAGCAGTTCTTC.

This clonotype was recorded a few times. The rearrangement uses TRBV7-2 and TRBJ1-5, with a tentative D call TRBD1 (6 bases). The CDR3 has 15 amino acids. Trimming removed 1 base at V and 2 bases at J, with 9 bases between. CDR1 and CDR2 from the germline V gene are SGHTA and FQGNSA. CDR3 DNA sequence: TGTGCCAGCAGCTTAGACAGGGCCGGCAATCAGCCCCAGCATTTT. Translation gives CASSLDRAGNQPQHF.

The V gene is TRBV20-1, the J gene TRBJ2-5; 8 positions agree with TRBD2. Germline CDR1 and CDR2: DFQATT and SNEGSKA (reference sequence). Germline trimming cut 4 bases from V and 9 bases from J; bases unmatched to any gene: 13. CDR3 size: 14 residues. DNA of the CDR3: TGCAGTGCTAAACCCGAGGGAGCGGGGGCCCCCCAGTACTTC. As protein: CSAKPEGAGAPQYF.

This clonotype has only a few counts. V gene TRBV10-3 combines with J gene TRBJ2-3, with 10 bases fitting TRBD2. CDR1 ENHRY and CDR2 SYGVKD come from the germline V gene. The trim removed 2 bases at V and 7 bases at J, leaving 6 bases unmatched. The length of the CDR3 is 15 residues. CDR3 in DNA: TGTGCCATCAGTGAGCCCCGGACTAGCGGAAATACGCAGTATTTT. Translated, it gives CAISEPRTSGNTQYF.

The gene calls are TRBV28 and TRBJ2-3, with 9 positions matching TRBD2. Germline trimming cut 1 base from V and 7 bases from J; bases unmatched to any gene: 9. CDR1 MDHEN and CDR2 SYDVKM come from the germline V gene. This CDR3 has 16 amino acids. The CDR3, as DNA: TGTGCCAGCAGTTTATCATCTAGCGGGATGGGAAATACGCAGTATTTT. This gives the protein CASSLSSSGMGNTQYF. Full variable domain (rest looked up from reference TRBV28 and TRBJ2-3): DVKVTQSSRYLVKRTGEKVFLECVQDMDHENMFWYRQDPGLGLRLIYFSYDVKMKEKGDIPEGYSVSREKKERFSLILESASTNQTSMYLCASSLSSSGMGNTQYFGPGTRLTVL.

The chain links TRBV10-2 to TRBJ2-7, with 9 bases matching TRBD1. Germline CDR1 reads WSHSY; CDR2 reads SAAADI. J lost 1 base, V lost 6 bases, and 7 bases had no gene match. The CDR3 length is 15 residues. The CDR3 DNA sequence: TGCGCCAGCAGGACGTGGGACAGGGAGTCCTACGAGCAGTACTTC. Amino acid sequence: CASRTWDRESYEQYF.

This clonotype appeared many times. The chain combines TRBV5-1 with TRBJ2-3; TRBD1 matches at 8 bases. The V segment lost 3 bases and the J segment 7 bases; nucleotides outside the gene matches: 7. Germline CDR1 reads SGHRS; CDR2 reads YFSETQ. This CDR3 is built from 14 residues. Here the CDR3 DNA reads TGCGCCAGCAGCTCCTCCGACAGGGGACATACGCAGTATTTT. This codes for CASSSSDRGHTQYF.

This clonotype has only a few counts. The genes are TRBV12-3 or TRBV12-4 and TRBJ2-7; TRBD1 matches 9 bases. V gave up 1 base and J gave up 2 bases; unmatched junction bases: 3. The CDR3 covers 15 residues. The CDR3 nucleotides are TGTGCCAGCAGTTTAGAGGGACAGGGTCCCTACGAGCAGTACTTC. This sequence encodes CASSLEGQGPYEQYF.

The chain combines TRBV5-1 with TRBJ1-1; 7 nucleotides agree with TRBD1. Trimming cost V 3 bases and J 0 bases; bases outside gene matches: 11. CDR1 and CDR2 (germline): SGHRS, YFSETQ. CDR3 length equals 17 residues. This chain's CDR3 is CASSSPRTGPMNTEAFF. The DNA for the CDR3 is TGCGCCAGCAGCTCCCCCCGGACAGGCCCCATGAACACTGAAGCTTTCTTT.

The chain couples TRBV5-6 to TRBJ2-1; 8 positions match TRBD2. Germline V CDR1 and CDR2: SGHDT, YYEEEE. The CDR3 runs 15 residues. V gave up 0 bases and J gave up 8 bases; unmatched junction bases: 7. CDR3 bases: TGTGCCAGCAGCTTGGTAGCGGGAACTTATCATGAGCAGTTCTTC. Amino acids: CASSLVAGTYHEQFF.

This clonotype has just a few counts. The chain uses TRBV28 and TRBJ2-2, with TRBD2 as a possible D gene (5 bases). Germline V gives CDR1 MDHEN, CDR2 SYDVKM. This CDR3 contains 12 residues. V dropped 3 bases and J dropped 7 bases, with 6 bases sitting between them. CDR3 bases: TGTGCCAGCAGTTTCGGAGGCGGGGAGCTGTTTTTT. Translation gives CASSFGGGELFF.

There are a few counts of this clonotype. This sequence joins TRBV11-2 and TRBJ2-3; D perhaps matches TRBD1 (6 bases). In germline, CDR1 is SGHAT, CDR2 FQNNGV. V was cut by 7 bases and J by 7 bases, with 18 bases left in between. The CDR3 length is 14 residues. This CDR3 is CASTSRRGDNTQYF. CDR3 sequence (DNA): TGTGCCAGCACCTCCCGCCGAGGGGACAATACGCAGTATTTT.

This clonotype has a count of ten or more. This chain uses TRBV5-4 with TRBJ1-5; D remains unclear. CDR3 length equals 13 residues. V was pared by 5 bases and J by 3 bases, with 9 bases between. Looked up from germline, CDR1 is SGHNT and CDR2 is YYREEE (reference sequence). The CDR3, as DNA: TGTGCCAGCAGTTGGGGTCCCAATCAGCCCCAGCATTTT. Protein product: CASSWGPNQPQHF.

The rearrangement uses TRBV6-5 and TRBJ2-7, with TRBD2 matching 7 bases. Germline loops: CDR1 MNHEY, CDR2 SVGAGI. CDR3 length: 15 residues. With V trimmed by 4 bases and J by 1 base, 7 bases remained unmatched. CDR3 nucleotide sequence: TGTGCCAGCAGTTCCCAGACGGGGGGATCCTACGAGCAGTACTTC. Amino acid sequence: CASSSQTGGSYEQYF.

This clonotype has ten or more counts. The V gene is TRBV6-1, the J gene TRBJ2-5; TRBD2 might be the D (6 bases). V shed 6 bases and J shed 2 bases, with 13 bases lying between them. The CDR3 sequence is 14 residues long. Germline CDR1 and CDR2: MNHNS and SASEGT. The CDR3 here is CASSRNRGQETQYF. The DNA of the CDR3 is TGTGCCAGCAGCCGAAATCGGGGGCAAGAGACCCAGTACTTC.

This clonotype was observed a few times. The chain links TRBV20-1 to TRBJ2-7; 9 bases map to TRBD1. CDR3 length equals 15 residues. Germline V lookup: CDR1 DFQATT, CDR2 SNEGSKA (reference sequence). Unmatched junction bases numbered 9, after V lost 1 base and J lost 5 bases. CDR3 amino acids: CSARATGGFVDEQYF. The CDR3 DNA reads as TGCAGTGCTAGAGCGACAGGGGGATTTGTCGACGAGCAGTACTTC.